This is a list of T cell receptor beta chains from one sample in a study of CD8+CD57+ T cells in acquired aplastic anemia. TCRdb processed the reads anew with MiXCR; each CDR3 protein has one entry. The sample consists of 250,000 to 350,000 distinct CDR3 sequences, 56% of them appearing once. Sequenced: sorted CD4+, CD8+, or CD8+CD57+ T cells (not recorded which) from PBMCs. The receptors here all came from a human donor with severe aplastic anemia or a healthy control (not recorded which). CDR3s include the opening cysteine and the closing phenylalanine or tryptophan. Each record gives: V gene, D gene, clone size, J gene, CDR3 DNA, CDR3 protein. D genes are given only for firm matches. Clone size is shown for a subset of rows, as once, few, many or a class of expanded clone.

TRBV6-1	.	.	TRBJ2-7	TGTGCCAGCAGCGGGGCAGGAAGCTCCTACGAGCAGTACTTC	CASSGAGSSYEQYF
TRBV20-1	.	many	TRBJ2-7	TGCAGTGCTCAAAGAGACGAGCAGTACTTC	CSAQRDEQYF
TRBV2	.	.	TRBJ2-7	TGTGCCAGCACCCGAGGAGGACCTCAGTACTTC	CASTRGGPQYF
TRBV20-1	TRBD2	many	TRBJ2-3	TGCAGTGCTATCCGCGTGGGGCGGGGGGGACCCACAGATACGCAGTATTTT	CSAIRVGRGGPTDTQYF
TRBV5-4	TRBD2	.	TRBJ2-5	TGTGCCAGTAGTATGCGGCTAGCGGAGAGGTACCAAGAGACCCAGTACTTC	CASSMRLAERYQETQYF
TRBV7-2	TRBD2	.	TRBJ2-7	TGTGCCAGCAGCCCTTTTGGTAGCGGGAGGAACTACGAGCAGTACTTC	CASSPFGSGRNYEQYF
TRBV6-5	.	many	TRBJ2-1	TGTGCCAGCAGCACCGTCAGGGGTGTCCACAATGAGCAGTTCTTC	CASSTVRGVHNEQFF
TRBV7-9	.	.	TRBJ1-6	TGTGCCAGCAGCTTAACAGGGCAGGGCGGTTCACCCCTCCACTTT	CASSLTGQGGSPLHF
TRBV15	TRBD2	once	TRBJ2-3	TGTGCCACCAGCAGGCGTGACCGGGGGGGCTCAGATACGCAGTATTTT	CATSRRDRGGSDTQYF
TRBV7-6	TRBD2	many	TRBJ2-3	TGTGCCAGCAGCTCCCCAGCGGGGGTCACAGATACGCAGTATTTT	CASSSPAGVTDTQYF
TRBV5-6	TRBD1	many	TRBJ1-1	TGTGCCAGCAGCTTAGCAGGGGGGGGCACTGAAGCTTTCTTT	CASSLAGGGTEAFF
TRBV20-1	TRBD1	.	TRBJ1-5	TGCAGTGCTAGAGAGGGGGGGCAGGGGGCGAACAATCAGCCCCAGCATTTT	CSAREGGQGANNQPQHF
TRBV20-1	.	.	TRBJ2-2	TGCAGTGCTCCTCACGGGACCGGGGAGCTGTTTTTT	CSAPHGTGELFF
TRBV6-6	.	.	TRBJ2-1	TGTGCCAGCAGTTACGGGGGAACCCACAATGAGCAGTTCTTC	CASSYGGTHNEQFF
TRBV7-9	.	.	TRBJ2-7	TGTGCCAGCCGGCCGCGGGGACCTTACGAGCAGTACTTC	CASRPRGPYEQYF
TRBV5-6	.	.	TRBJ1-3	TGTGCCAGCAGCTTTATTTATGGAAACACCATATATTTT	CASSFIYGNTIYF
TRBV20-1	.	.	TRBJ2-1	TGCAGTGCTGGAACGTGGCAGTACACTGAGCAGTTCTTC	CSAGTWQYTEQFF
TRBV11-2	TRBD2	many	TRBJ2-2	TGTGCCAGCAGCAAAGAGATTTTAGCGGGGGGCGCGAACACCGGGGAGCTGTTTTTT	CASSKEILAGGANTGELFF
TRBV12-3/TRBV12-4	TRBD1	.	TRBJ1-1	TGTGCCAGCAGCCCGGGACAGATCCTGAACACTGAAGCTTTCTTT	CASSPGQILNTEAFF
TRBV29-1	.	.	TRBJ2-7	TGCAGCGTCAACCGGGACGGCAACTACGAGCAGTACTTC	CSVNRDGNYEQYF
TRBV5-6	TRBD2	many	TRBJ2-2	TGTGCCAGCAGCTTGGTAACCCAGCGGGGGGTTTCAGCCGGGGAGCTGTTTTTT	CASSLVTQRGVSAGELFF
TRBV24-1	.	.	TRBJ2-5	TGTGCCACCAGTGATTCGCGCCCAAGGGAGACCCAGTACTTC	CATSDSRPRETQYF
TRBV20-1	.	many	TRBJ1-2	TGCAGTGCTAGAGATAGTCCCTATGGCTACACCTTC	CSARDSPYGYTF
TRBV5-1	.	.	TRBJ2-1	TGCGCCAGCAGCCACGGGGGTGGAAATGAGCAGTTCTTC	CASSHGGGNEQFF
TRBV20-1	.	.	TRBJ2-3	TGCAGTGCTAGACTCGGGCAGGGCGGCACAGATACGCAGTATTTT	CSARLGQGGTDTQYF